The rows below give T cell receptor beta chains drawn from one sample of a study of blood T cell repertoires in COVID-19. Data came from immunoSEQ multiplex PCR; TCRdb stores just in-frame clones and leaves some out. Among about 72,000 clones listed, around 90% were seen once. The sequencing sample was made of peripheral blood. The source of these receptors is a human donor in a cohort sampled during active COVID-19. CDR3s include the opening cysteine and the closing phenylalanine or tryptophan. The order of the fields is J gene, V gene, clone size, D gene, CDR3 DNA, CDR3 protein. A D gene is named only where the DNA matches it firmly. Part of the rows lack a size; the others show once, few, many or a class for expanded clones.

>TRBJ1-2|TRBV15|.|TRBD1
TGTGCCACCTCAGGGGGCGTGCGGTATGGCTACACCTTC
CATSGGVRYGYTF
>TRBJ1-2|TRBV4-1|.|TRBD1
TGCGCCAGCAGCCAAGAGACAGGGGTCGGCTACACCTTC
CASSQETGVGYTF
>TRBJ1-2|TRBV7-9|.|.
TGTGCCAGCAGCTTAAGGACTAGTCATCGTGAAGCTAACTATGGCTACACCTTC
CASSLRTSHREANYGYTF
>TRBJ2-5|TRBV19|.|TRBD2
TGTGCCAGTCAGTCTAGCGGGGGGTGGGAGACCCAGTACTTC
CASQSSGGWETQYF
>TRBJ2-5|TRBV29-1|.|TRBD1
TGCAGCGTTGCCGACGGGACAGGTCAAGAGACCCAGTACTTC
CSVADGTGQETQYF
>TRBJ1-1|TRBV28|.|TRBD1
TGTGCCAGCAGATCTACAGGGGCTCCGAACACTGAAGCTTTCTTT
CASRSTGAPNTEAFF
>TRBJ2-1|TRBV28|.|TRBD2
TGTGCCAGCAGTCGGACTAGCACAGTTGAGCAGTTCTTC
CASSRTSTVEQFF
>TRBJ1-5|TRBV6-2/TRBV6-3|.|.
TGTGCCAGCAGCATCGAACAGGGTTGGAGCAATCAGCCCCAGCATTTT
CASSIEQGWSNQPQHF
>TRBJ2-7|TRBV10-2|once|TRBD2
TGCGCCAGCAGTGCGGTAGCGGGGGGGCCGTACGAGCAGTACTTC
CASSAVAGGPYEQYF
>TRBJ1-6|TRBV28|.|TRBD1
TGTGCCAGCAGTTACCCGGGACAGTCGGTTTCACCCCTCCACTTT
CASSYPGQSVSPLHF
>TRBJ1-5|TRBV7-9|.|TRBD1
TGTGCCAGCAGCTTAGGAGGAGGGGGCAGGGGCAATCAGCCCCAGCATTTT
CASSLGGGGRGNQPQHF
>TRBJ2-3|TRBV27|.|TRBD2
TGTGCCAGCAGTTTATATAGCGGGAGAGCGGCAGATACGCAGTATTTT
CASSLYSGRAADTQYF
>TRBJ2-5|TRBV14|.|.
TGTGCCAGCAGCCAAGATGGGCGCAGGTTGGCGGGGCCTCTGGAGACCCAGTACTTC
CASSQDGRRLAGPLETQYF
>TRBJ1-1|TRBV6-5|.|.
TGTGCCAGCAGTTACTCAAGCGGACTGAACACTGAAGCTTTCTTT
CASSYSSGLNTEAFF
>TRBJ2-4|TRBV24-1|.|TRBD1
TGTGCCACCTCTCGGACAGGGAAAAACATTCAGTACTTC
CATSRTGKNIQYF
>TRBJ2-2|TRBV6-5|once|.
TGTGCCAGCAAACTGGACAGCAGGAACACCGGGGAGCTGTTTTTT
CASKLDSRNTGELFF
>TRBJ2-1|TRBV29-1|.|TRBD1
TGCAGCGTTTTAGGTTTCAGGACAGGGAATAATGAGCAGTTCTTC
CSVLGFRTGNNEQFF
>TRBJ2-6|TRBV5-5|.|.
TGTGCCAGCAGCTCCTCCGCCACTAAATTAAACGTCCTGACTTTC
CASSSSATKLNVLTF
>TRBJ1-5|TRBV4-1|.|.
TGCGCCAGCAGCCTAGTTGGAGTTAGCAATCAGCCCCAGCATTTT
CASSLVGVSNQPQHF
>TRBJ1-5|TRBV5-4|.|.
TGTGCCAGCAGCGTGGGGCAGGATCAGCCCCAGCATTTT
CASSVGQDQPQHF
>TRBJ1-2|TRBV5-6|.|TRBD1
TGTGCCAGCAGCTGGGGGACAGGGGAAATTGGCTACACCTTC
CASSWGTGEIGYTF
>TRBJ2-1|TRBV2|.|TRBD1
TGTGCCCTTGGGACAGGTTCTGAGCAGTTCTTC
CALGTGSEQFF
>TRBJ1-2|TRBV11-2|.|TRBD1
TGTGCCAGCAGCCATACAGGGGACGGCTACACCTTC
CASSHTGDGYTF
>TRBJ2-6|TRBV7-6|.|TRBD2
TGTGCCAGCAGCCCGCAGCGGGACGTTAGCTCTGGGGCCAACGTCCTGACTTTC
CASSPQRDVSSGANVLTF
>TRBJ2-7|TRBV5-1|once|TRBD1
TGCGCCAGCAGCCCCAGACAGGGAGCAAGGTACGAGCAGTACTTC
CASSPRQGARYEQYF
>TRBJ2-3|TRBV28|.|.
TGTGCCAGCAGGGAGGGGTCGACAGATACGCAGTATTTT
CASREGSTDTQYF
>TRBJ2-2|TRBV28|.|.
TGTGCCAGCAGTTTATTCCTTCGGGGCACCGGGGAGCTGTTTTTT
CASSLFLRGTGELFF
>TRBJ1-4|TRBV7-9|few|TRBD1
TGTGCCAGCAGCTTAGACAGGGGACGTGAAAAACTGTTTTTT
CASSLDRGREKLFF
>TRBJ2-3|TRBV5-1|.|.
TGCGCCAGCAGCCCCACGATGGGGGGGCCAGATACGCAGTATTTT
CASSPTMGGPDTQYF
>TRBJ2-7|TRBV4-3|once|.
TGCGCCAGCAGCCAAGATATTACAAACTACTACGAGCAGTACTTC
CASSQDITNYYEQYF
>TRBJ2-2|TRBV9|.|TRBD1
TGTGCCAGCAGCGGAGCCGGGACAGGGGTCACCGGGGAGCTGTTTTTT
CASSGAGTGVTGELFF
>TRBJ1-2|TRBV6-5|.|.
TGTGCCAGCAGCTCGGGGGGAGGGGGGAGCTATGGCTACACCTTC
CASSSGGGGSYGYTF
>TRBJ2-1|TRBV5-1|.|TRBD2
TGCGCCAGCATCAAAATTCCGGGACTCGCGGGAGGGGGGGTGGACAATGAGCAGTTCTTC
CASIKIPGLAGGGVDNEQFF
>TRBJ2-3|TRBV2|.|TRBD2
TGTGCCAGCAGGACTAGCGGGGGGGCATGGGATACGCAGTATTTT
CASRTSGGAWDTQYF
>TRBJ2-7|TRBV4-2|.|.
TGTGCCAGCAGCCAAGCCGCCCACATCTCCTACGAGCAGTACTTC
CASSQAAHISYEQYF
>TRBJ2-7|TRBV7-3|.|.
TGTGCCAGCAGCTTCCCCCGGGTTAGGACACAGACCTACGAGCAGTACTTC
CASSFPRVRTQTYEQYF
>TRBJ1-5|TRBV6-2/TRBV6-3|.|.
TGTGCCAGCAGTTACCTCTCGACAGACATATATAGCAATCAGCCCCAGCATTTT
CASSYLSTDIYSNQPQHF
>TRBJ1-1|TRBV10-3|.|.
TGTGCCATCAGTGAGACTGCCCAGGAGAACACTGAAGCTTTCTTT
CAISETAQENTEAFF
>TRBJ2-6|TRBV18|once|.
TGTGCCAGCTCACCACCTGGGGGGACTGGGGCCAACGTCCTGACTTTC
CASSPPGGTGANVLTF
>TRBJ1-2|TRBV7-9|few|.
TGTGCCAGCAGCTCCACAGGGACCTATGGCTACACCTTC
CASSSTGTYGYTF
>TRBJ2-7|TRBV18|.|.
TGTGCCAGCTCACCACCGGCCAGGGGTCAGGACGAGCAGTACTTC
CASSPPARGQDEQYF
>TRBJ1-2|TRBV3-1/TRBV3-2|.|.
TGTGCCAGCAGCCCCTCGGGGGGGTATGGCTACACCTTC
CASSPSGGYGYTF
>TRBJ2-2|TRBV21-1|.|.
TGTGCCAGCAGCAAAGTAACTTCGAACACCGGGGAGCTGTTTTTT
CASSKVTSNTGELFF
>TRBJ2-1|TRBV9|.|.
TGTGCCAGCAGCGTGTCAGGCTCCTACAATGAGCAGTTCTTC
CASSVSGSYNEQFF
>TRBJ1-5|TRBV2|few|.
TGTGCCAGCAGCGCCTCGAGGGTGGGGAATCAGCCCCAGCATTTT
CASSASRVGNQPQHF
>TRBJ2-3|TRBV25-1|.|.
TGTGCCAGCAGTGAATGGGAGGGGGGAAAAGGGACAGATACGCAGTATTTT
CASSEWEGGKGTDTQYF
>TRBJ2-1|TRBV7-2|.|.
TGTGCCAGCAGCTTAGGAGGGGGTTACAATGAGCAGTTCTTC
CASSLGGGYNEQFF
>TRBJ2-2|TRBV4-3|.|TRBD2
TGCGCCAGCAGCCAAGAGGGCGGGGGGATCATCGGGGAGCTGTTTTTT
CASSQEGGGIIGELFF
>TRBJ2-2|TRBV7-7|.|TRBD1
TGTGCTAGCAGCCCCCGGGACAGGGGGGCGAACACCGGGGAGCTGTTTTTT
CASSPRDRGANTGELFF
>TRBJ2-1|TRBV10-3|.|TRBD2
TGTGCCATCAGTTCTCTAGCGGGTGGGTACAATGAGCAGTTCTTC
CAISSLAGGYNEQFF
>TRBJ1-4|TRBV18|.|.
TGTGCCAGCTCACCGCGTCGCACTTCTAATGAAAAACTGTTTTTT
CASSPRRTSNEKLFF
>TRBJ1-4|TRBV6-6|.|TRBD1
TGTGCCAGCAGTTACCCGGGACAGGGAACTCGTGAAAAACTGTTTTTT
CASSYPGQGTREKLFF
>TRBJ2-7|TRBV6-2/TRBV6-3|.|.
TGTGCCAGCAGTATCACAGGGATTAGCGCCTACGAGCAGTACTTC
CASSITGISAYEQYF
>TRBJ2-2|TRBV3-1/TRBV3-2|.|.
TGTGCCAGCAGCCAAGATTGGCGGGCAAACACCGGGGAGCTGTTTTTT
CASSQDWRANTGELFF
>TRBJ2-6|TRBV6-2/TRBV6-3|.|.
TGTGCCAGCAGCAGAGGGGGCTCTGGGGCCAACGTCCTGACTTTC
CASSRGGSGANVLTF
>TRBJ2-1|TRBV6-1|.|.
TGTGCCAGCAGTGAGAATCCCGGACAGTTTGAGCAGTTCTTC
CASSENPGQFEQFF
>TRBJ2-2|TRBV9|once|TRBD1
TGTGCCAGCAGCCCCTCGATATCCATTACCGGGACAGGTCCCACCGGGGAGCTGTTTTTT
CASSPSISITGTGPTGELFF
>TRBJ2-7|TRBV6-5|.|TRBD1
TGTGCCAGCAGAAAGGCCGGGACAGGAGCCTACGAGCAGTACTTC
CASRKAGTGAYEQYF
>TRBJ1-5|TRBV18|.|.
TGTGCCAGCTCACCAATGGATTCCAGGGCAGACAGTCAGCCCCAGCATTTT
CASSPMDSRADSQPQHF